The T cell receptor (beta chain) described here comes from a study of molecular identifiers for immune sequencing clone quantification (dated by TCRdb to 2017 to 2018). Background for the entire study: In a replicate experiment, RNA from around 20,000 or 100,000 naive CD8 T cells was split into five aliquots, four of which were sequenced. This methods study benchmarked molecular-identifier clustering-based TCR repertoire sequencing (MIDCIRS) and TCR RNA copy counting, using CD8 T cells to do so.

Naive CD8 T cell libraries were made from about 20,000 to 1,000,000 sorted cells using 10%, 30% or 50% of purified RNA. Naive CD8 T cells, defined as CD8+CD4-CCR7+CD45RA+, were FACS-sorted into RLT Plus buffer on a BD FACSAria II. Detection sensitivity was tested by spiking Jurkat RNA equal to some 11 TCR copies' worth into samples containing about 20,000-1,000,000 naive CD8 T cells. CD8 T cells were enriched using RosetteSep CD8+ T Cell Enrichment Cocktail and Ficoll-Paque, and the enriched cells then underwent ACK red cell lysis. The investigation overall reported the following: Highly expanded clone sizes could be underestimated if identical TCR molecules share a barcode. The naive libraries included spiked-in Jurkat TCR RNA (more than nine copies' worth), and this Jurkat TCR RNA is not part of the donor repertoire. Without barcode sub-clustering, chimeric consensus sequences inflated TCR diversity; chimeras reached as high as 47%. A single cell's worth of spiked-in Jurkat TCR RNA was reported detectable even among 900,000 to 1,000,000 naive CD8 T cells. Modeling estimated about three recovered TCR RNA copies per cell, compared with about 10 by digital PCR, which implies about 32% capture efficiency. In CMV-specific effector cells, clones with more than 20 RNA copies accounted for over 98% of molecules, whereas in naive cells such clones accounted for under 1%.

Library generation was performed with PCR. TCRdb names NextSeq 500 as the instrument used. Bulk TCR libraries were made following a previously described method, with the TCR primers given in Table S5. Purification of total RNA was performed with the Qiagen AllPrep DNA/RNA kit. Before analysis, reads from multiple sequencing runs of the same library were pooled. The study's processing was this. Reads were retained only if an exact TCR constant sequence was present, and the retained reads were trimmed to 150 nt and grouped according to their 12-nt molecular barcodes. Reads inside each barcode group were sub-clustered using a 15% Levenshtein threshold, and a quality-weighted consensus sequence was constructed for each RNA molecule. Non-functional sequences were excluded, and lower-count sequences lying one edit away from another sequence were also excluded. On the basis of fitting two negative binomial distributions, barcode sub-clusters with fewer than 20% of the maximum read count were discarded. Clones were called with MiXCR by TCRdb after fastp trimmed the public reads at Q25, and only in-frame beta chains were retained. CDR3 protein duplicates are merged, each entry listing the most common genes and DNA. TCRdb's processing, not the study's, gives the V and J calls here. This sample holds about 630,000 distinct CDR3 sequences; roughly 25% were observed only once. The ten largest account for about 0.78% of the sample.

This clonotype was observed many times. Its target antigen remains unknown. Base qualities are not recorded, but no much larger clone differs from it by a single base. Sequenced input: naive CD8+ T cells from blood, with Jurkat cell RNA spiked in. Reading the label with the study, this specimen's cell subset or site is: FACS-sorted CD8+CD4-CCR7+CD45RA+ naive T cells. This TCR was sampled from a human donor in good health. Some libraries in this study had Jurkat cell RNA spiked in.

The DNA sequence is TGCAGCGTTGCTGCGGAGAACGCGAACACCGGGGAGCTGTTTTTT. It translates as CSVAAENANTGELFF. This chain joins TRBV29-1 to TRBJ2-2, with no confidently assigned D gene. The germline V gene provides CDR1 SQVTM and CDR2 ANQGSEA. CDR3 length: 15 amino acids, cysteine to phenylalanine. Only CDR3 DNA is held: 45 bases, read in frame from base 1. V lost 4 bases and J lost 0 bases; the stretch between them is 12 bases long.